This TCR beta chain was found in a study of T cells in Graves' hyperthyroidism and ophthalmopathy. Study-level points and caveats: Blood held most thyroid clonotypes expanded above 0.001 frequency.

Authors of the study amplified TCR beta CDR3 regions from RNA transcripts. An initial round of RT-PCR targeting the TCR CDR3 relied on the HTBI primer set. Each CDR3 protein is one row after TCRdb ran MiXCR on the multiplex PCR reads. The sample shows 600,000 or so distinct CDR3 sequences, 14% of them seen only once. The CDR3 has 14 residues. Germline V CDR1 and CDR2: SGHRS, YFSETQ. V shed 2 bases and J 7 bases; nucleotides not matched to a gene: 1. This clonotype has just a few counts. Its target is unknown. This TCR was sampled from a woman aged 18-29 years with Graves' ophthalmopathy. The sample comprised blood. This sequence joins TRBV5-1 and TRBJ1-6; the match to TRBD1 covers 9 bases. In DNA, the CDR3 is TGCGCCAGCAGCTTTACAGGGGGCAATTCACCCCTCCACTTT. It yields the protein CASSFTGGNSPLHF.